The text below deals with one TCR beta chain. The use of a sample-barcoded 5' primer and a J-beta primer mix characterized a second PCR of roughly 6 to 11 cycles. TCRdb ran MiXCR on the 5' RACE reads and lists one entry per CDR3 protein. The sample gives roughly 2 million distinct CDR3 sequences, about 49% of which show up once; roughly 2.1% is in the top ten. This sample is part of a study of blood T cells in healthy people across ages. The amount of total RNA extracted per sample was at least 5.5 micrograms. The CDR3 totals 15 residues. CDR1 is SEHNR and CDR2 is FQNEAQ in the germline V gene (reference sequence).

The chain combines TRBV7-9 with TRBJ2-1; D remains unclear. The closer fit of TRBJ2-7 to the DNA end suggests the J call may be wrong. Source material: blood. This receptor was obtained from a woman aged 35 to 49 in good health. The CDR3 region is CASSLVGQAYTEQYF. In DNA, the CDR3 is TGTGCCAGCAGCTTAGTTGGGCAGGCCTACACTGAGCAGTACTTC.